This TCR beta chain was recovered during a study of blood T cell repertoires in COVID-19. Study-level information: T cells, B-cell-depleted T cells, or PBMCs provided the cDNA or gDNA that served as material.

This clone was detected a few times. This CDR3 spans 16 amino acids. V was trimmed by 5 bases and J by 5 bases, leaving 18 bases between them. Germline V CDR1 and CDR2: MNHNY, SVGAGI (reference sequence). The authors' processing: The assay estimated nucleated cells by amplifying reference gene primers. The data were produced by immunoSEQ multiplex PCR, yet TCRdb's version contains in-frame clones alone and is incomplete. The V and J calls and clone size were taken over from that table, and D and trimming were inferred from the DNA. The sample has more than 80,000 clones, around nine tenths seen once. The chain couples TRBV6-6 to TRBJ1-4, with D possibly TRBD1 on 6 matching bases. The TCR was taken from a woman in her sixties with COVID-19, enrolled during active disease. Sequencing input: peripheral blood. The CDR3 sequence is CASSTQTTGQNEKLFF. CDR3 DNA sequence: TGTGCCAGCAGTACCCAAACGACAGGCCAAAATGAAAAACTGTTTTTT.